This is a list of T cell receptor beta chains from one sample in a study of CD8 T cells in ankylosing spondylitis. TCRdb recomputed calls from the 5' RACE reads with MiXCR, one row per CDR3 protein. The repertoire holds 700,000 or so distinct CDR3 sequences, 15% to 20% seen once, with around 19% in the top ten. Sequenced input: blood, either unsorted or a sorted T cell fraction (not recorded which). Receptor source: a male donor with ankylosing spondylitis. The CDR3 runs from the conserved cysteine through the conserved F or W. D genes are given only for firm matches. Clone size is stated in some rows and not others, as once, few, many or a class when expanded.

v_call,clone_size,d_call,j_call,cdr3_aa,cdr3_nt
TRBV4-3,-,-,TRBJ2-1,CASSQGVGSYKEQFF,TGCGCCAGCAGCCAAGGAGTGGGCTCCTACAAAGAGCAGTTCTTC
TRBV29-1,-,TRBD2,TRBJ2-1,CSGVGEREGNEQFF,TGCAGCGGTGTGGGCGAGCGGGAGGGGAATGAGCAGTTCTTC
TRBV6-1,-,-,TRBJ1-5,CASAENQPQHF,TGTGCCAGCGCCGAAAATCAGCCCCAGCATTTT
TRBV2,-,TRBD1,TRBJ2-1,CASKGGWEQFF,TGTGCCAGCAAAGGGGGCTGGGAGCAGTTCTTC
TRBV6-5,-,-,TRBJ2-7,CASSYGRGREQYF,TGTGCCAGCAGTTACGGCCGGGGGCGGGAGCAGTACTTC
TRBV12-3/TRBV12-4,few,TRBD2,TRBJ2-7,CASSLAYLAGKTYEQYF,TGTGCCAGCAGTTTAGCCTACCTAGCGGGGAAAACCTACGAGCAGTACTTC
TRBV4-1,-,TRBD1,TRBJ1-1,CASSQGDRDRSEAFF,TGCGCCAGCAGCCAAGGGGACAGGGATAGGTCTGAAGCTTTCTTT
TRBV27,few,-,TRBJ1-1,CASSHGRANTEAFF,TGTGCCAGCAGTCACGGGAGAGCCAACACTGAAGCTTTCTTT
TRBV6-5,-,-,TRBJ2-3,CASSLGPAIGTDTQYF,TGTGCCAGCAGTTTGGGACCCGCTATCGGCACAGATACGCAGTATTTT
TRBV5-1,-,-,TRBJ1-2,CASSLAFVNNYGYTF,TGCGCCAGCAGCTTGGCCTTCGTGAATAACTATGGCTACACCTTC
TRBV20-1,many,TRBD2,TRBJ2-1,CSASSSGRANEQFF,TGCAGTGCTAGTTCTAGCGGGAGGGCCAATGAGCAGTTCTTC
TRBV24-1,few,TRBD2,TRBJ2-1,CATSETTSPYNEQFF,TGTGCCACCAGTGAGACGACTAGCCCCTACAATGAGCAGTTCTTC
TRBV20-1,-,-,TRBJ1-2,CSASPTSTVLNYGYTF,TGCAGTGCTAGCCCGACCTCGACAGTCCTTAACTATGGCTACACCTTC
TRBV7-9,few,-,TRBJ2-7,CASTRQANYEQYF,TGTGCCAGCACCCGACAGGCAAATTACGAGCAGTACTTC
TRBV12-3/TRBV12-4,-,-,TRBJ1-1,CASSFSFEAFF,TGTGCCAGCAGTTTCTCCTTTGAAGCTTTCTTT
TRBV12-3/TRBV12-4,few,-,TRBJ1-1,CASTGGANTEAFF,TGTGCCAGCACTGGGGGGGCGAACACTGAAGCTTTCTTT
TRBV30,-,TRBD2,TRBJ2-1,CAWSVLSWEGPLYNEQFF,TGTGCCTGGAGTGTACTCTCGTGGGAGGGCCCCCTCTACAATGAGCAGTTCTTC
TRBV18,few,TRBD1,TRBJ2-5,CASSLAGTGDQETQYF,TGTGCCAGCTCACTGGCCGGGACAGGAGACCAAGAGACCCAGTACTTC
TRBV11-2,-,-,TRBJ1-1,CASSSVKRGVRNTEAFF,TGTGCCAGCAGCTCCGTGAAGCGTGGGGTACGAAACACTGAAGCTTTCTTT
TRBV6-2/TRBV6-3,-,-,TRBJ1-4,CASSYPRGTGRDEKLFF,TGTGCCAGCAGTTACCCTCGAGGAACAGGTCGGGATGAAAAACTGTTTTTT
TRBV20-1,many,TRBD1,TRBJ1-1,CSTRRQGTEAFF,TGCAGTACTAGGAGACAGGGTACTGAAGCTTTCTTT
TRBV29-1,few,-,TRBJ1-2,CSVDRANYGYTF,TGCAGCGTTGACAGAGCTAACTATGGCTACACCTTC
TRBV11-2,-,-,TRBJ1-1,CASSLDQDSLLIMNTEAFF,TGTGCCAGCAGCTTAGATCAGGACAGTCTTTTGATAATGAACACTGAAGCTTTCTTT
TRBV5-1,few,TRBD1,TRBJ2-5,CASSLSTGDQETQYF,TGCGCCAGCAGCCTCTCGACAGGGGACCAAGAGACCCAGTACTTC